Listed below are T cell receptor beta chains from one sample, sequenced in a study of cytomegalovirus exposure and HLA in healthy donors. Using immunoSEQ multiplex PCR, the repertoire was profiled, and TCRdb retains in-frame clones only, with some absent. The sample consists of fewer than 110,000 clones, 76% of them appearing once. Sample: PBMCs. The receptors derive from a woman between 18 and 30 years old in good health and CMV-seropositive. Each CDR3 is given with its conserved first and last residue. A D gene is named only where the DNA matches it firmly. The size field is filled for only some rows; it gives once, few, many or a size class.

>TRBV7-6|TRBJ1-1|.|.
CASSLRENTEAFF
TGTGCCAGCAGCTTACGGGAGAACACTGAAGCTTTCTTT
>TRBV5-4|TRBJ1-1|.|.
CASSLHGEWYTEAFF
TGTGCCAGCAGCTTGCATGGAGAATGGTACACTGAAGCTTTCTTT
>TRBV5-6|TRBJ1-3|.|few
CASSPLQGFENTIYF
TGTGCCAGCAGCCCTTTACAGGGCTTCGAGAACACCATATATTTT
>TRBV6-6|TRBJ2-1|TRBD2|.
CASVLAGVNEQFF
TGTGCCAGCGTGCTAGCGGGAGTTAATGAGCAGTTCTTC
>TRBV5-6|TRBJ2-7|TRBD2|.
CATGTSGGSYEQYF
TGTGCCACCGGGACTAGCGGGGGAAGCTACGAGCAGTACTTC
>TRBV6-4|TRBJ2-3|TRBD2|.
CASTREGVGTDTQYF
TGTGCCAGCACCCGGGAGGGGGTGGGCACAGATACGCAGTATTTT
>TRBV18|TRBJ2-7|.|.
CASSSLGRGATYEQYF
TGTGCCAGCTCATCCCTAGGGCGGGGAGCTACCTACGAGCAGTACTTC
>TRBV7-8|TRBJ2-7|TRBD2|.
CASRRTSGSEQYF
TGTGCCAGCAGGCGGACTAGCGGGAGCGAGCAGTACTTC
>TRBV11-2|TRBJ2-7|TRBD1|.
CASSLTKGQDLRVQYF
TGTGCCAGCAGCTTAACCAAAGGACAGGACCTACGAGTGCAGTACTTC
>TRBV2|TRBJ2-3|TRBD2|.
CASSLAGGSTDTQYF
TGTGCCAGCAGCTTAGCGGGGGGCAGCACAGATACGCAGTATTTT
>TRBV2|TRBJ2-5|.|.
CASISHGTARVQYF
TGTGCCAGCATCTCCCATGGAACAGCACGAGTCCAGTACTTC
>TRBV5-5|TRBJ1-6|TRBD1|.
CASSFTRGQGTNSPLHF
TGTGCCAGCAGCTTCACTAGGGGACAGGGTACAAATTCACCCCTCCACTTT
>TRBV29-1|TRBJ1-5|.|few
CSVVSGGQPQHF
TGCAGCGTTGTATCGGGAGGCCAGCCCCAGCATTTT
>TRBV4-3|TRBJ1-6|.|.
CASRGGRWEPLHF
TGCGCCAGCCGCGGGGGGAGGTGGGAACCCCTCCACTTT
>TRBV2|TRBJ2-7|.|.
CASSPGRGGYEQYF
TGTGCCAGCAGCCCGGGTAGGGGGGGGTACGAGCAGTACTTC
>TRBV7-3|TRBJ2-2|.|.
CASSFQLTGELFF
TGTGCCAGCAGCTTTCAACTCACCGGGGAGCTGTTTTTT
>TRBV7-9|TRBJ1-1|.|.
CASSFWTAYTEAFF
TGTGCCAGCAGCTTCTGGACAGCCTACACTGAAGCTTTCTTT
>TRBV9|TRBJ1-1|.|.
CASSESSMNTEAFF
TGTGCCAGCAGCGAAAGTAGCATGAACACTGAAGCTTTCTTT
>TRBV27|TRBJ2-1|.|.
CASSPRAADLYYNEQFF
TGTGCCAGCAGTCCCCGCGCGGCCGATCTATACTACAATGAGCAGTTCTTC
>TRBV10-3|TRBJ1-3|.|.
CAISEPRAVTIYF
TGTGCCATCAGTGAGCCCAGGGCAGTCACCATATATTTT
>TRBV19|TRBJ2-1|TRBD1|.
CASSPTGGGYNEQFF
TGTGCCAGTAGCCCGACAGGGGGCGGGTACAATGAGCAGTTCTTC
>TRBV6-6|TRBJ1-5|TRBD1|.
CASSYLLGGAKQPQHF
TGTGCCAGCAGTTACTTGCTAGGGGGCGCGAAACAGCCCCAGCATTTT
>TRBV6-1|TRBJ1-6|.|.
CASRREEGGNSPLHF
TGTGCCAGCAGACGTGAGGAGGGTGGTAATTCACCCCTCCACTTT
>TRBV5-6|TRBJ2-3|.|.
CASSRAGMTDTQYF
TGTGCCAGCAGCCGTGCGGGGATGACAGATACGCAGTATTTT
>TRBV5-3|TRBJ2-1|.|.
CARSLFPGGPGDSEQFF
TGTGCCAGAAGCTTGTTTCCGGGAGGGCCGGGGGACAGTGAGCAGTTCTTC
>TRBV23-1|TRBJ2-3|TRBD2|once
CASSQRTSGRIKDTQYF
TGCGCCAGCAGTCAAAGGACTAGCGGGAGGATTAAAGATACGCAGTATTTT
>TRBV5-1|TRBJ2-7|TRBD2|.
CASSPGQRDSYEQYF
TGCGCCAGCAGCCCGGGGCAGCGGGACTCCTACGAGCAGTACTTC
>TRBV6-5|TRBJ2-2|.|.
CASSNRRGSGELFF
TGTGCCAGCTCTAACCGCAGGGGATCCGGGGAGCTGTTTTTT
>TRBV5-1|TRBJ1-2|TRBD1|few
CASSLSLQGFGYTF
TGCGCCAGCAGCTTGTCGCTACAGGGGTTCGGCTACACCTTC
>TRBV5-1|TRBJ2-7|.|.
CASSLRAGGEQYF
TGCGCCAGCAGCTTGCGGGCCGGGGGCGAGCAGTACTTC
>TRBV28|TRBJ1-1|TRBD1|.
CASVRTGETEAFF
TGTGCCAGCGTTCGGACAGGGGAGACTGAAGCTTTCTTT
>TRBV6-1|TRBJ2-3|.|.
CASSEATWAVHTQDTQYF
TGTGCCAGCAGTGAAGCGACCTGGGCAGTTCACACACAAGATACGCAGTATTTT
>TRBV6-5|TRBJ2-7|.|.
CASSYSAGFGEQYF
TGTGCCAGCAGTTACTCGGCAGGGTTCGGCGAGCAGTACTTC
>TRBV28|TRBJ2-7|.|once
CASSLSYYEQYF
TGTGCCAGCAGTTTATCTTACTACGAGCAGTACTTC
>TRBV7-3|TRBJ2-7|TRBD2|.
CASSTSGRNEQYF
TGTGCCAGCAGCACCAGCGGGAGGAACGAGCAGTACTTC
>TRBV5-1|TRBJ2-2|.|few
CASSLSGLPAGELFF
TGCGCCAGCAGCTTATCGGGACTCCCCGCCGGGGAGCTGTTTTTT
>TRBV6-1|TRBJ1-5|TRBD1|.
CAGQGPSNQPQHF
TGTGCCGGACAGGGACCGAGCAATCAGCCCCAGCATTTT
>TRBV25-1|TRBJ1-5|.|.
CASSESGGNQPQHF
TGTGCCAGCAGTGAATCGGGAGGGAATCAGCCCCAGCATTTT
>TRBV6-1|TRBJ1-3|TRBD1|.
CASSDGQGQISGNTIYF
TGTGCCAGCAGTGATGGACAGGGACAGATCTCTGGAAACACCATATATTTT
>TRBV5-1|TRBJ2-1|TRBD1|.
CASSRTGGIDEQFF
TGCGCCAGCAGCCGTACAGGGGGCATCGATGAGCAGTTCTTC
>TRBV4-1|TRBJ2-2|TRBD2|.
CASSPGLAGVTGELFF
TGCGCCAGCAGCCCTGGACTAGCGGGAGTCACCGGGGAGCTGTTTTTT
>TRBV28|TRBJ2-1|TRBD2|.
CASSLKLAGGPHEQFF
TGTGCCAGCAGTTTAAAACTAGCGGGAGGGCCGCATGAGCAGTTCTTC
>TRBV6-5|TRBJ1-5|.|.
CATMTDLNSNQPQHF
TGTGCCACCATGACGGACTTGAATAGCAATCAGCCCCAGCATTTT
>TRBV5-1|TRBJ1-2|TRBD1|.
CASSSGTGSNYGYTF
TGCGCCAGCAGCTCCGGGACAGGGTCTAACTATGGCTACACCTTC
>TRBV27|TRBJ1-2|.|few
CASQGSRGGYTF
TGTGCCAGCCAGGGTTCAAGAGGTGGCTACACCTTC
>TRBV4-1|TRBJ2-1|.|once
CASSQVGGRTSNEQFF
TGCGCCAGCAGCCAAGTGGGGGGTCGAACTTCGAATGAGCAGTTCTTC
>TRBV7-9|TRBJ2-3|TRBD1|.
CASSTRQGSTDTQYF
TGTGCCAGCAGCACCCGACAGGGGAGCACAGATACGCAGTATTTT
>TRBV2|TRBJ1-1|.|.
CASREGTLRAFF
TGTGCCAGCAGGGAAGGGACTTTACGAGCTTTCTTT
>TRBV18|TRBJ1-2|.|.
CASSPARDKLNYGYTF
TGTGCCAGCTCACCAGCCCGGGACAAACTTAACTATGGCTACACCTTC
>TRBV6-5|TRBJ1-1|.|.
CASSHQQGPNTEAFF
TGTGCCAGCAGCCACCAACAGGGCCCGAACACTGAAGCTTTCTTT
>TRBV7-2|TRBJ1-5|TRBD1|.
CASSLVRDSQPQHF
TGTGCCAGCAGCTTAGTCAGGGACAGCCAACCCCAGCATTTT
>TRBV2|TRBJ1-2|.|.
CAGWGLGRESYTF
TGTGCCGGCTGGGGCCTGGGCAGAGAAAGCTACACCTTC
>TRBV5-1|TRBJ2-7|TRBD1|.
CASSSSHTGALYEQYF
TGCGCCAGCAGCTCCTCACACACAGGGGCCCTGTACGAGCAGTACTTC
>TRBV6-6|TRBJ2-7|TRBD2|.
CASRPGGGLGHEQYF
TGTGCCAGCAGACCCGGCGGGGGACTGGGACACGAGCAGTACTTC